The TCR beta chain under discussion was sequenced for a study of cytomegalovirus exposure and HLA in healthy donors. Study-level information: Within an early data release were about 90 million unique TCRs drawn from HLA-typed donors.

Overall study findings and caveats: An ancestry cluster, one associated with Asian ancestry, reportedly showed fewer N-insertions than the approximately 670-donor mean in a later analysis. A few CMV-associated chains proved CMV antigen-specific in vitro.

This clone was picked up a small number of times. The antigen is undetermined. Use of 60 Vbeta and 13 Jbeta primers characterized the PCR. Method: immunoSEQ multiplex PCR; TCRdb's copy keeps in-frame clones and lacks some. The data show about 130,000 clones, about 84% seen once. The CDR3 totals 12 residues. CDR1 is LNHDA, CDR2 SQIVND, per germline (reference sequence). V was shortened by 7 bases and J by 10 bases, with 16 bases between the two germline ends. Despite likely unrecorded immune exposures, the donors were nominally healthy at the time of sampling. The TCR originated in a man aged 18 to 29 in good health and CMV-seropositive. Sequencing used PBMCs. The rearrangement links TRBV19 to TRBJ1-1; no clear D. The CDR3 protein is CASTHGVRGAFF. DNA for the CDR3: TGTGCCAGTACCCATGGGGTACGGGGAGCTTTCTTT.